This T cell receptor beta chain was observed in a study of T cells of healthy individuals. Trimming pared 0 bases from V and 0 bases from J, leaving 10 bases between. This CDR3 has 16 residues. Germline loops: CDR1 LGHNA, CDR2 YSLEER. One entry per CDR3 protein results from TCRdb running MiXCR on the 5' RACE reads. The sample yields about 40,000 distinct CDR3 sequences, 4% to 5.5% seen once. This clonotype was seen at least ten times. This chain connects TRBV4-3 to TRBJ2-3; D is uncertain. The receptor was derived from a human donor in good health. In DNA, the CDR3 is TGCGCCAGCAGCCAAGAACTGGACCGAAGCACAGATACGCAGTATTTT. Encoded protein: CASSQELDRSTDTQYF.